Reported below is one T cell receptor (beta chain). Germline loops: CDR1 SGHTA, CDR2 FQGTGA. The V segment lost 0 bases and the J segment 9 bases; nucleotides outside the gene matches: 2. The CDR3 length is 13 residues. This sample was included in a study of blood T cell repertoires in COVID-19. Study context: Acute and convalescent COVID-19 specimens originated in the United States, Italy and Spain.

As originally analysed: Nucleated cell number was recorded as an estimate derived from reference gene primer amplification. Libraries were prepared by immunoSEQ multiplex PCR; TCRdb keeps only in-frame clonotypes and omits some of them. The V and J calls and clone size were taken over from that table, and D and trimming were inferred from the DNA. The sample consists of 140,000 to 150,000 clones, 88% of them appearing once. This TCR derives from a man between 60 and 75 years old with active or convalescent COVID-19. The chain employs TRBV7-3 and TRBJ1-2, with 9 bases matching TRBD1. The sequenced material came from peripheral blood. CDR3 region: CASSLTGTGSYTF. The CDR3 DNA reads as TGTGCCAGCAGCTTAACGGGGACAGGGAGCTACACCTTC.